Listed below are T cell receptor beta chains from one sample, sequenced in a study of blood T cells in healthy people across ages. TCRdb analysed the 5' RACE reads with MiXCR anew, one entry per CDR3 protein. Among roughly 1,500,000 distinct CDR3 sequences listed, around 36% were seen once. Sequenced material: blood. Receptors were obtained from a woman younger than 45 in good health. CDR3s include the opening cysteine and the closing phenylalanine or tryptophan. The order of the fields is V gene, clone size, D gene, J gene, CDR3 DNA, CDR3 protein. A D gene is named only where the DNA matches it firmly. Expanded clones get a size class; other rows say once, few or many, or leave the size out.

>TRBV3-1|-|-|TRBJ2-3
TGTGCCAGCAGTCCTACCGGGACCCCGAAGAGAGATACGCAGTATTTT
CASSPTGTPKRDTQYF
>TRBV12-5|-|-|TRBJ1-1
TGTGCTAGTGGTTTGCCGCAGGGACCAGCTTTCTTT
CASGLPQGPAFF
>TRBV5-5|-|TRBD2|TRBJ2-7
TGTGCCAGCAGCTTCGGGGGGGACCACTCCTACGAGCAGTACTTC
CASSFGGDHSYEQYF
>TRBV20-1|-|-|TRBJ2-5
TGTAGTGCTAGAACCCTGGGGATTGGGGCCTACCAAGAGACCCAGTACTTC
CSARTLGIGAYQETQYF
>TRBV5-6|-|-|TRBJ2-3
TGTGCCAGCAGTCCTGGCGGTGAAGGAGATACGCAGTATTTT
CASSPGGEGDTQYF
>TRBV28|-|-|TRBJ2-7
TGTGCCAGCAGTTTTTCCGCGGAGAGGTCCTACGAGCAGTACTTC
CASSFSAERSYEQYF
>TRBV3-1|-|TRBD2|TRBJ2-5
TGTGCCAGCAGCCGCCGGGAGGGCCGAGAGACCCAGTACTTC
CASSRREGRETQYF
>TRBV4-2|-|TRBD2|TRBJ2-7
TGTGCCAGCAGCCAGAGACTAGCGGACGAGCAGTACTTC
CASSQRLADEQYF
>TRBV2|-|-|TRBJ1-1
TGTGCCAGCACACCCGAGATGGGGCCCACTGAAGCTTTCTTT
CASTPEMGPTEAFF
>TRBV20-1|-|-|TRBJ2-5
TGCAGTGCTATCCAGCGAATATCGGAGACCCAGTACTTC
CSAIQRISETQYF
>TRBV29-1|-|TRBD2|TRBJ2-1
TGCAGCGTTACTGGGCGGGGGGCACCCAATGAGCAGTTCTTC
CSVTGRGAPNEQFF
>TRBV12-3/TRBV12-4|-|TRBD1|TRBJ1-2
TGTGCCAGCAGCGGGGGACAGGGGGCGTATGGCTACACCTTC
CASSGGQGAYGYTF
>TRBV7-6|-|-|TRBJ2-2
TGTGCCAGCAGCCACTACATCGAGGCCGGGGAGCTGTTTTTT
CASSHYIEAGELFF
>TRBV10-3|-|-|TRBJ1-4
TGTGCCATCAGTTCTGTGGGAGGAGAAAAACTGTTTTTT
CAISSVGGEKLFF
>TRBV15|-|-|TRBJ2-5
TGTGCCACCAGCAGAGCCTCGCAGACCCAGTACTTC
CATSRASQTQYF
>TRBV18|-|TRBD2|TRBJ2-7
TGTGCCAGCTCACCAGAATCTAGCGGGGAGTACGAGCAGTACTTC
CASSPESSGEYEQYF
>TRBV28|few|-|TRBJ2-1
TGTGCCAGCAGTTTGCAAGTCGGATGGAATGAGCAGTTCTTC
CASSLQVGWNEQFF
>TRBV9|-|-|TRBJ2-1
TGTGCCAGCAGCGTAAACGCCTACAATGAGCAGTTCTTC
CASSVNAYNEQFF
>TRBV29-1|-|TRBD1|TRBJ1-2
TGCAGCGTTACCAGTGGACAGGGAAGTAACTATGGCTACACCTTC
CSVTSGQGSNYGYTF
>TRBV30|few|-|TRBJ1-1
TGTGCCTGGAGTACACAGACTGAAGCTTTCTTT
CAWSTQTEAFF
>TRBV4-1|-|TRBD1|TRBJ2-7
TGCGCCAGCAGCCAAGAGGACAGGAACTACGAGCAGTACTTC
CASSQEDRNYEQYF
>TRBV24-1|few|TRBD2|TRBJ2-7
TGTGCCACCAGTCAGACTAGCGAAAGCTACGAGCAGTACTTC
CATSQTSESYEQYF
>TRBV12-3/TRBV12-4|-|-|TRBJ2-1
TGTGCCAGCAGTTTCAGAAGCTCCGGGGGTTGGCAGTTCTTC
CASSFRSSGGWQFF
>TRBV6-1|-|-|TRBJ2-3
TGTGCCAGCAGGAACGGGCCGGCAGATACGCAGTATTTT
CASRNGPADTQYF
>TRBV29-1|many|-|TRBJ2-7
TGCAGCGTTGAGGACAACCCCTACGAGCAGTACTTC
CSVEDNPYEQYF
>TRBV20-1|-|TRBD2|TRBJ2-7
TGCAGTGCTAGACCTAGCGGGAGTCAACCCTACGAGCAGTACTTC
CSARPSGSQPYEQYF
>TRBV7-9|few|TRBD2|TRBJ2-5
TGTGCCAGCAGCTCACTTAGCGGGAGGGCGCAGACCCAGTACTTC
CASSSLSGRAQTQYF
>TRBV5-4|-|-|TRBJ2-7
TGTGCCAGCAGCTCGTGGGGACGGAGCTACGAGCAGTACTTC
CASSSWGRSYEQYF
>TRBV6-1|once|-|TRBJ1-5
TGTGCCAGCAGCGAGGATTGGGGGGTGGATCAGCCCCAGCATTTT
CASSEDWGVDQPQHF
>TRBV3-1|few|TRBD2|TRBJ2-3
TGTGCCAGTTCCGCCGGGACTAGCGGGACCCGCACAGATACGCAGTATTTT
CASSAGTSGTRTDTQYF
>TRBV7-9|many|-|TRBJ2-7
TGTGCCAGCAGCTCCAGGGGAGTGTCCTACGAGCAGTACTTC
CASSSRGVSYEQYF
>TRBV5-4|-|TRBD2|TRBJ2-5
TGTGCCAGCAAACGACTCCCGGTTAGCGGGCTTCAAGAGACCCAGTACTTC
CASKRLPVSGLQETQYF
>TRBV5-1|-|TRBD2|TRBJ2-1
TGCGCCAGCAGCACCGGGGGGGGAAGCTCCTACAATGAGCAGTTCTTC
CASSTGGGSSYNEQFF
>TRBV10-3|-|-|TRBJ2-3
TGTGCCATCAGCCAGGCAGCCACAGATACGCAGTATTTT
CAISQAATDTQYF
>TRBV27|-|-|TRBJ2-6
TGTGCCAGCAGTTCCCGGGGGGCCAACGTCCTGACTTTC
CASSSRGANVLTF
>TRBV6-2/TRBV6-3|-|TRBD1|TRBJ1-2
TGTGCCAGCACCTTTTTAGACAGGGCGGATGGCTACACCTTC
CASTFLDRADGYTF
>TRBV6-1|few|TRBD1|TRBJ1-2
TGTGCCAGCAGTGAAGTGACAGGGTATGGCTACACCTTC
CASSEVTGYGYTF
>TRBV25-1|-|-|TRBJ2-7
TGTGCCAGCAGTGTTAACAACCGGGAGCAGTACTTC
CASSVNNREQYF
>TRBV29-1|many|-|TRBJ1-2
TGCAGCGTCGCCCAGGACGGAAGATTCTATGGCTACACCTTC
CSVAQDGRFYGYTF
>TRBV12-3/TRBV12-4|few|-|TRBJ2-2
TGTGCCAGCAGTTTCGGATACACCGGGGAGCTGTTTTTT
CASSFGYTGELFF
>TRBV4-1|-|-|TRBJ2-2
TGCGCCAGCAGCCACACAGGGCTGAGCGGGGAGCTGTTTTTT
CASSHTGLSGELFF
>TRBV20-1|-|-|TRBJ2-1
TGCAGTGCTAGGCGCCGGGATTTTAATGAGCAGTTCTTC
CSARRRDFNEQFF
>TRBV30|few|TRBD2|TRBJ2-1
TGTGCCTGGAAAAGCGGGACCTACAATGAGCAGTTCTTC
CAWKSGTYNEQFF
>TRBV29-1|few|TRBD2|TRBJ2-5
TGCAGCACATCTGGACTAGCGGGAGGCGGGGAGACCCAGTACTTC
CSTSGLAGGGETQYF
>TRBV29-1|-|-|TRBJ2-2
TGCAGCGTCGGTGACAGGTTAAACACCGGGGAGCTGTTTTTT
CSVGDRLNTGELFF
>TRBV3-1|many|-|TRBJ2-3
TGTGCCAGCAGCCAGCCAGGCTTAGGAGTGGAGGAGAATACGCAGTATTTT
CASSQPGLGVEENTQYF
>TRBV3-1|-|-|TRBJ2-7
TGTGCCGGCAGCCAAGATACGACAGTCTACGAGCAGTACTTC
CAGSQDTTVYEQYF
>TRBV20-1|-|-|TRBJ1-2
TGCAGTGCTAGAGCCAGCACCCCCACTGGTGGCTACACCTTC
CSARASTPTGGYTF
>TRBV7-2|many|-|TRBJ2-7
TGTGCCAGCAGCGAGGCAGAGGATGTTCTGGCCTACGAGCAGTACTTC
CASSEAEDVLAYEQYF
>TRBV5-1|-|-|TRBJ2-1
TGCGCCAGCAGCTTGCAGTCGGGAGTCCGTGAGCAGTTCTTC
CASSLQSGVREQFF
>TRBV25-1|-|-|TRBJ2-5
TGTGCCAGCAATGAGCGGTGGGAGACCCAGTACTTC
CASNERWETQYF
>TRBV14|-|-|TRBJ1-2
TGTGCCAGCAGCCCCCAGGTCACAACCCATTATGGCTACACCTTC
CASSPQVTTHYGYTF
>TRBV6-6|few|TRBD2|TRBJ2-5
TGTGCCAGCATGACTAGCGGGAGGTTGGAGACCCAGTACTTC
CASMTSGRLETQYF
>TRBV5-1|-|-|TRBJ1-2
TGCGCCAGCAGCTTGCCGGGGACAATCGACTATGACTACACCTTC
CASSLPGTIDYDYTF
>TRBV29-1|many|-|TRBJ2-7
TGCAGCGTTGCCCGGGGTCAGTACTACGAGCAGTACTTC
CSVARGQYYEQYF
>TRBV18|few|-|TRBJ1-1
TGTGCCAGCTCACCAGGGGGGATGAACACTGAAGCTTTCTTT
CASSPGGMNTEAFF
>TRBV20-1|-|-|TRBJ1-6
TGCAGTGCCGCCCAGCGACGGGATAATAATTCACCCCTCCACTTT
CSAAQRRDNNSPLHF